This T cell receptor (beta chain) was observed in a study of blood T cell repertoires in COVID-19. Overall study: There were acute and convalescent COVID-19 samples, and they came from the United States, Italy and Spain. The analysed material was cDNA or gDNA that came from T cells, B-cell-depleted T cells, or PBMCs.

CDR1 is GTSNPN, CDR2 SVGIG, per germline (reference sequence). The CDR3 has 16 residues. V was clipped by 2 bases and J by 0 bases, with 14 bases between them. Seattle's enrolled individuals joined amid active infection and were then monitored longitudinally. Repertoires were generated with immunoSEQ multiplex PCR, while TCRdb's copy carries only in-frame clones and drops some. Seen here are approximately 110,000 clones, about 94% observed once, and the top ten hold around 2.1%. The sequenced material came from peripheral blood. V gene TRBV30 combines with J gene TRBJ1-3, with no clear D. This clonotype was sampled from a man aged 50-60 years with COVID-19, enrolled during active disease. As DNA, the CDR3 is TGTGCCTGGAGTCGTGGACTGCCTTCCTCTGGAAACACCATATATTTT. It yields the protein CAWSRGLPSSGNTIYF.